This T cell receptor (beta chain) was recorded in a study of CD8 T cell repertoires and HIV-1 epitope variants. Only in-frame clones appear in the TCRdb table, and some are missing; sequencing was by immunoSEQ multiplex PCR. This table has tens of thousands of clones, over 70% appearing once. The germline gives CDR1 SGDLS, CDR2 YYNGEE. The CDR3 totals 14 residues. The ends lost 2 bases at V and 0 bases at J; junction bases unmatched: 1. This sequence joins TRBV9 and TRBJ1-1; 7 bases are shared with TRBD1. Sequenced input: uncultured baseline CD8+ T cells from peripheral blood mononuclear cells (PBMCs). This TCR came from a male donor with HIV. DNA for the CDR3: TGTGCCAGCAGCGTCACAGGGGTGAACACTGAAGCTTTCTTT. Translating gives CASSVTGVNTEAFF.